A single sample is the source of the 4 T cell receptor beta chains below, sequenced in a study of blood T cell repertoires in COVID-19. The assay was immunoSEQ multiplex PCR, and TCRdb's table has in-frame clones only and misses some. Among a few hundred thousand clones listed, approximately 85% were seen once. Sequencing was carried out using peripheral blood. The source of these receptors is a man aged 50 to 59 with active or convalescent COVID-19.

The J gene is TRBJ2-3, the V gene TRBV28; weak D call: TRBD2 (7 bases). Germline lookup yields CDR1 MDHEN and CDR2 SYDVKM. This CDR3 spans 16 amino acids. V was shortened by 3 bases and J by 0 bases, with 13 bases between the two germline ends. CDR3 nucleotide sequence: TGTGCCAGCAGTTTTTCCGGGGGGCGAAGCACAGATACGCAGTATTTT. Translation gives CASSFSGGRSTDTQYF.

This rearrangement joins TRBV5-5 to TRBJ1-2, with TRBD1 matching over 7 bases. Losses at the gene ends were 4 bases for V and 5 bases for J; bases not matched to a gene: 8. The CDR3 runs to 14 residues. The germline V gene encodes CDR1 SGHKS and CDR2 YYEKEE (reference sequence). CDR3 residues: CASSPGQVSYGYTF. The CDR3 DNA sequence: TGTGCCAGCAGCCCCGGACAGGTTTCTTATGGCTACACCTTC. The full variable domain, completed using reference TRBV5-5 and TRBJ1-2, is DAGVTQSPTHLIKTRGQQVTLRCSPISGHKSVSWYQQVLGQGPQFIFQYYEKEERGRGNFPDRFSARQFPNYSSELNVNALLLGDSALYLCASSPGQVSYGYTFGSGTRLTVV.

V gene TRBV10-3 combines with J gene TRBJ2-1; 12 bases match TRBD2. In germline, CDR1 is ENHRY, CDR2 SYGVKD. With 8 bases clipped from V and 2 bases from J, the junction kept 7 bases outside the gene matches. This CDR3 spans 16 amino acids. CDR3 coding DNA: TGTGCCATCGCGACTAGCGGGAGTGCTGCCTACAATGAGCAGTTCTTC. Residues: CAIATSGSAAYNEQFF.

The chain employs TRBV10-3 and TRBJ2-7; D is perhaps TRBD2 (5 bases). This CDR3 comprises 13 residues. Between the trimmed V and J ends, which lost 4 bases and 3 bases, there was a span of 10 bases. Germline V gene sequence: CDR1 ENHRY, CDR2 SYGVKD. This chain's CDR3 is CAISVRRDYEQYF. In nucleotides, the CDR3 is TGTGCCATCAGTGTAAGACGGGACTACGAGCAGTACTTC.